Listed below are T cell receptor beta chains from one sample, sequenced in a study of cytotoxic CD8 clonotypes in ibrutinib-treated CLL. The method was immunoSEQ multiplex PCR; TCRdb's version includes in-frame clones alone and lacks a portion of them. The sample comprises more than 50,000 clones, 57% of which are singletons, and about 15% rests with the top ten. The sample in question was PBMCs, obtained after 12 months of ibrutinib treatment. The receptors were gathered from a human donor with chronic lymphocytic leukemia. CDR3s include the opening cysteine and the closing phenylalanine or tryptophan. D genes are given only for firm matches. Clone sizes are given selectively: once, few, many, or a class where the clone is expanded.

>many|TRBJ1-6|-|TRBV5-1
TGCGCCAGCAAGGGAGGAATAACCAATTCACCCCTCCACTTT
CASKGGITNSPLHF
>once|TRBJ2-2|-|TRBV6-5
TGTGCCAGCAGTTACTCGGTACCAGGGTCCGGGGAGCTGTTTTTT
CASSYSVPGSGELFF
>-|TRBJ2-1|-|TRBV18
TGTGCCAGCTCACCACAAGCAGGGTTGGGTGAGCAGTTCTTC
CASSPQAGLGEQFF
>medium-sized|TRBJ2-2|TRBD1|TRBV5-6
TGTGCCAGCAGCCTCTGGACAGGGCCTAACACCGGGGAGCTGTTTTTT
CASSLWTGPNTGELFF
>-|TRBJ2-7|-|TRBV30
TGTGCCTGGAGTGTACAGGGTATCCACGAGCAGTACTTC
CAWSVQGIHEQYF
>-|TRBJ2-7|-|TRBV5-1
TGCGCCAGCAGCTTGCGGGCTGCCTACGAGCAGTACTTC
CASSLRAAYEQYF
>-|TRBJ1-1|TRBD1|TRBV29-1
TGCAGCGTCCCGACAGGGGGCTTCGTTGAAGCTTTCTTT
CSVPTGGFVEAFF
>-|TRBJ1-5|-|TRBV7-9
TGTGCCAGCAGCCCCGGACAGCTGAGCAATCAGCCCCAGCATTTT
CASSPGQLSNQPQHF
>once|TRBJ1-2|TRBD1|TRBV6-6
TGTGCCAGCAGTTTAGGACAGGGCAACTATGGCTACACCTTC
CASSLGQGNYGYTF
>-|TRBJ2-3|TRBD2|TRBV5-4
TGTGCCAGCAGCTTAAGCGGGAGGGCCGGCACAGATACGCAGTATTTT
CASSLSGRAGTDTQYF
>few|TRBJ1-6|TRBD1|TRBV10-3
TGTGCCATCAGTGAACAGCCAGGGGGTAATTCACCCCTCCACTTT
CAISEQPGGNSPLHF
>few|TRBJ2-5|TRBD2|TRBV7-2
TGTGCCAGCAGCTTAGGGGCTAGCGGTAAAGAGACCCAGTACTTC
CASSLGASGKETQYF
>-|TRBJ2-1|-|TRBV2
TGTGCCATCCGCCGGGACTCCTACCACAATGAGCAGTTCTTC
CAIRRDSYHNEQFF
>-|TRBJ2-7|-|TRBV7-9
TGTGCCAGCAGCTCAGGTCACGAGCAGTACTTC
CASSSGHEQYF
>few|TRBJ2-5|-|TRBV5-4
TGTGCCAGCAGCGTCGGGACATCTAGGCAGACCCAGTACTTC
CASSVGTSRQTQYF
>-|TRBJ1-6|TRBD1|TRBV11-2
TGTGCCAGCAGCTTGGGACAGAGGGCCTATAATTCACCCCTCCACTTT
CASSLGQRAYNSPLHF
>-|TRBJ1-1|TRBD1|TRBV14
TGTGCCAGCAGCCAGAACAGGGGGCGCGGAGGCACTGAAGCTTTCTTT
CASSQNRGRGGTEAFF
>-|TRBJ2-1|-|TRBV5-6
TGTGCCAGCAGCCTCCCTGCCGACAATGAGCAGTTCTTC
CASSLPADNEQFF
>-|TRBJ2-3|-|TRBV19
TGTGCCAGTAAGCAGGGGACAGATACGCAGTATTTT
CASKQGTDTQYF